This TCR beta chain was identified in a study of shared clonotypes between healthy human individuals. Assay used: immunoSEQ multiplex PCR; TCRdb lists only in-frame clones, some missing. The data contain hundreds of thousands of clones, about 96% of them singletons. Whole-study results and caveats: Sampling covered nothing but blood. Tissue TCR repertoires likely differ from those found in blood.

CD45RO-negative cells were positively selected for CCR7, leaving out terminally differentiated effector memory CD45RA+ cells. Details on this clone: The antigen remains unidentified.

Germline assignment: CDR1 MNHEY and CDR2 SMNVEV (reference sequence). The CDR3 consists of 13 residues. V was trimmed by 5 bases and J by 2 bases, leaving 7 bases between them. The sample was naive CD8+ T cells sorted from blood. This sequence joins TRBV27 and TRBJ2-1; TRBD2 is a possible D gene (5 bases). The receptor's source is a young man in good health. The CDR3 DNA follows: TGTGCCAGCAGTGCCGGGACCTACAATGAGCAGTTCTTC. Translating gives CASSAGTYNEQFF.